Following are 10 T cell receptor beta chains from one sample sequenced in a study of T cell responses to AZD1222 COVID-19 vaccine. Clones were sequenced by immunoSEQ multiplex PCR, and TCRdb holds only the in-frame ones, with some missing. The data contain more than 95,000 clones, 86% of them singletons. The specimen was peripheral blood, collected 28 days after the second AZD1222 dose. The receptors come from an adult who received the AZD1222 COVID-19 vaccine.

This sequence joins TRBV3-1 (or the pseudogene TRBV3-2) and TRBJ2-5, with a weak D call TRBD1 (5 bases). Per germline, CDR1 LGHDT and CDR2 YNNKEL (reference sequence). The CDR3 has 15 residues. V was clipped by 1 base and J by 0 bases, with 9 bases between them. CDR3 DNA: TGTGCCAGCAGCCAAGCGGTAGGGGACCAAGAGACCCAGTACTTC. Translation gives CASSQAVGDQETQYF.

The gene calls are TRBV7-2 and TRBJ2-7, with a weak D call TRBD2 (6 bases). This CDR3 comprises 15 residues. V was trimmed by 5 bases and J by 1 base, leaving 15 bases between them. The V gene's germline CDR1 is SGHTA and CDR2 FQGNSA. CDR3 residues: CASSATGTASYEQYF. The CDR3 bases are TGTGCCAGCAGCGCAACCGGGACTGCGTCCTACGAGCAGTACTTC.

V usage is TRBV6-5 and J usage is TRBJ1-5; a weak D match, TRBD1 (5 bases). V lost 0 bases to trimming and J lost 3 bases, with 12 bases between them. The CDR3 consists of 16 residues. The germline CDR1 and CDR2 sequences are MNHEY and SVGAGI. The CDR3 DNA reads as TGTGCCAGCAGTTACTCGAGTAGGGGATCCAATCAGCCCCAGCATTTT. Amino acids: CASSYSSRGSNQPQHF.

This chain links TRBV27 with TRBJ1-2; TRBD1 matches at 7 bases. The V segment lost 6 bases and the J segment 0 bases; nucleotides outside the gene matches: 7. Germline-derived CDR1 and CDR2 are MNHEY and SMNVEV (reference sequence). This CDR3 has 15 amino acids. For the CDR3, the DNA is TGTGCCAGCAGCCCGGACAGGTTAGCTAACTATGGCTACACCTTC. It yields the protein CASSPDRLANYGYTF.

This chain connects TRBV4-1 to TRBJ2-7; a weak D match, TRBD1 (5 bases). Germline values: CDR1 MGHRA, CDR2 YSYEKL. Trimming cost V 0 bases and J 4 bases, with 13 bases left between them. The CDR3 spans 15 residues. The CDR3 nucleotides read TGCGCCAGCAGCCAAGATATGTCAGGGTCGTACGAGCAGTACTTC. Residues: CASSQDMSGSYEQYF.

The chain employs TRBV20-1 and TRBJ1-1; unclear D gene. Germline CDR1 DFQATT, CDR2 SNEGSKA (reference sequence). V was shortened by 4 bases and J by 3 bases, with 3 bases between the two germline ends. The CDR3 has 10 amino acids. The CDR3 bases are TGCAGTGCTACGGACACTGAAGCTTTCTTT. This encodes CSATDTEAFF.

This clone was detected only once. The CDR3 coding sequence is TGTGCCAGCTCTAATCGCTACGTGCCGGGACTACTAACTGAGCAGTTCTTC. Its translation: CASSNRYVPGLLTEQFF. The rearrangement links TRBV2 to TRBJ2-1; 7 bases map to TRBD2. Unmatched junction bases numbered 22, after V lost 8 bases and J lost 9 bases. The CDR3 length is 17 residues. Germline CDR1 SNHLY, CDR2 FYNNEI.

This rearrangement joins TRBV7-9 to TRBJ1-6; weak D call: TRBD1 (5 bases). The CDR3 extends over 15 amino acids. Germline CDR1 SEHNR, CDR2 FQNEAQ (reference sequence). V dropped 3 bases and J dropped 4 bases, with 10 bases sitting between them. The CDR3 loop reads CASSLKTVYNSPLHF. The DNA for the CDR3 is TGTGCCAGCAGCTTGAAGACAGTTTATAATTCACCCCTCCACTTT.

In its sample, this clone was seen a few times. The genes are TRBV19 and TRBJ1-5; D is undetermined. In germline, CDR1 is LNHDA, CDR2 SQIVND (reference sequence). This CDR3 has 16 residues. V gave up 5 bases and J gave up 0 bases, with 14 bases separating them. As DNA, the CDR3 is TGTGCCAGTAGTCCAGACCGTATTTATAGCAATCAGCCCCAGCATTTT. Protein product: CASSPDRIYSNQPQHF.

This clone has ten or more counts. The J gene is TRBJ1-5, the V gene TRBV2; D not resolved. This CDR3 has 15 amino acids. CDR1 and CDR2 (germline): SNHLY, FYNNEI. V gave up 4 bases and J gave up 0 bases, with 10 bases separating them. The DNA for the CDR3 is TGTGCCAGCAGTGGTGTACAATATAGCAATCAGCCCCAGCATTTT. Translation gives CASSGVQYSNQPQHF.